The present TCR beta chain was sequenced within a study of cytomegalovirus exposure and HLA in healthy donors. Assay used: immunoSEQ multiplex PCR; TCRdb lists only in-frame clones, some missing. The sample has 45,000 to 60,000 clones; just over 90% are singletons. Germline assignment: CDR1 KGHSH and CDR2 LQKENI. This CDR3 is 14 amino acids long. The V end was cut by 1 base, the J end by 0 bases, with 6 bases between. The sample comprised PBMCs. The rearrangement joins TRBV18 to TRBJ1-1; no clear D gene. The receptor was derived from a woman younger than 30 in good health and CMV-seronegative. The CDR3 loop is CASSPRAVNTEAFF. CDR3 coding DNA: TGTGCCAGCTCACCACGGGCAGTGAACACTGAAGCTTTCTTT.